One sample yielded the 12 T cell receptor beta chains listed below, sequenced in a study of blood T cell repertoires in COVID-19. Profiled with immunoSEQ multiplex PCR; TCRdb holds only in-frame clones, not every one. This table holds 84,000 or so clones, roughly 86% found once. Source material: peripheral blood. These receptor sequences come from a man aged 70 or older with acute or convalescent COVID-19.

The chain carries TRBV28 and TRBJ1-6; the match to TRBD1 covers 10 bases. Trimming removed 3 bases from V and 0 bases from J; junction bases left unmatched: 14. The germline CDR1 and CDR2 sequences are MDHEN and SYDVKM. The CDR3 is made up of 21 amino acids. The CDR3 region is CASSFHLFRDRGSSYNSPLHF. DNA of the CDR3: TGTGCCAGCAGTTTTCATCTTTTCCGGGACAGGGGTAGCTCCTATAATTCACCCCTCCACTTT. Full variable domain (outside the CDR3, taken from reference TRBV28 and TRBJ1-6): DVKVTQSSRYLVKRTGEKVFLECVQDMDHENMFWYRQDPGLGLRLIYFSYDVKMKEKGDIPEGYSVSREKKERFSLILESASTNQTSMYLCASSFHLFRDRGSSYNSPLHFGNGTRLTVT.

DNA for the CDR3: TGCAGTGCTAGTAGCGGGGGCCATCAGCCCCAGCATTTT. Translated: CSASSGGHQPQHF. V and J are TRBV20-1 and TRBJ1-5; TRBD1 might be the D (6 bases). Germline CDR1 DFQATT, CDR2 SNEGSKA (reference sequence). V shed 3 bases and J shed 5 bases, with 11 bases lying between them. This CDR3 region has 13 residues.

V is TRBV7-9 and J is TRBJ2-1, with TRBD2 matching over 12 bases. The length of the CDR3 is 14 residues. The germline CDR1 and CDR2 sequences are SEHNR and FQNEAQ (reference sequence). Losses at the gene ends were 5 bases for V and 12 bases for J; bases not matched to a gene: 8. The CDR3 loop reads CASSPTSGSSGQFF. The CDR3 nucleotides are TGTGCCAGCAGCCCGACTAGCGGGAGTTCAGGGCAGTTCTTC. Combining the CDR3 with reference TRBV7-9 and TRBJ2-1 gives the whole variable domain DTGVSQNPRHKITKRGQNVTFRCDPISEHNRLYWYRQTLGQGPEFLTYFQNEAQLEKSRLLSDRFSAERPKGSFSTLEIQRTEQGDSAMYLCASSPTSGSSGQFFGPGTRLTVL.

This chain uses TRBV6-2 or TRBV6-3 with TRBJ2-7; 8 bases are shared with TRBD1. V lost 5 bases and J lost 7; bases outside the gene matches: 4. The CDR3 runs 12 residues. The germline CDR1 and CDR2 sequences are MNHEY and SVGEGT. The DNA for the CDR3 is TGTGCCAGCAGTGCCTGGACAGGGGAGCAGTACTTC. Its translation: CASSAWTGEQYF.

This chain connects TRBV18 to TRBJ1-5, with D perhaps matching TRBD1 (5 bases). The germline CDR1 and CDR2 sequences are KGHSH and LQKENI. The CDR3 consists of 13 residues. V lost 6 bases to trimming and J lost 2 bases, with 8 bases between them. In DNA form, the CDR3 reads TGTGCCAGCTCTCAAGGGGGCAATCAGCCCCAGCATTTT. It yields the protein CASSQGGNQPQHF. Drawing the rest from reference TRBV18 and TRBJ1-5, the complete variable domain is NAGVMQNPRHLVRRRGQEARLRCSPMKGHSHVYWYRQLPEEGLKFMVYLQKENIIDESGMPKERFSAEFPKEGPSILRIQQVVRGDSAAYFCASSQGGNQPQHFGDGTRLSIL.

This sequence joins TRBV21-1 and TRBJ2-1; TRBD2, the table's D call, lacks a check against the DNA. TRBV21-1 is an annotated pseudogene. CDR3 length equals 17 residues. This chain's CDR3 is CASSKARSVAGDNEQFF. The CDR3 nucleotides read TGTGCCAGCAGCAAAGCGAGGTCAGTAGCGGGGGACAATGAGCAGTTCTTC.

This chain connects TRBV18 to TRBJ2-3, with D maybe TRBD1 (5 bases). Trimming left V 1 base short and J 1 base short, with 9 bases between. This CDR3 contains 15 residues. CDR1 and CDR2 (germline): KGHSH, LQKENI. For the CDR3, the DNA is TGTGCCAGCTCACCACTTGGGGCTGGCACAGATACGCAGTATTTT. It specifies CASSPLGAGTDTQYF.

The chain joins TRBV11-3 to TRBJ2-7; no firm D call. The V gene lost 5 bases and the J gene lost 1 base, with 12 bases spanning the gap. This CDR3 contains 14 residues. In germline, CDR1 is SGHNT, CDR2 YENEEA. DNA for the CDR3: TGTGCCAGCAGCCCACGTGGCAGTTCCTACGAGCAGTACTTC. This sequence encodes CASSPRGSSYEQYF.

The J gene is TRBJ2-1, the V gene TRBV5-1; 11 nucleotides line up with TRBD2. The CDR3 length is 15 residues. J was trimmed by 6 bases and V by 2 bases; bases with no gene match: 4. Germline loops: CDR1 SGHRS, CDR2 YFSETQ. The CDR3 region is CASSLAGTSGNEQFF. The CDR3 DNA sequence: TGCGCCAGCAGCTTAGCCGGGACTAGCGGCAATGAGCAGTTCTTC.

The V gene is TRBV2, the J gene TRBJ2-1, with 9 bases matching TRBD2. The CDR3 sequence is 18 residues long. CDR1 and CDR2 (germline): SNHLY, FYNNEI. Trimming at V came to 2 bases and at J to 0 bases, leaving 8 bases not matched to a gene. The CDR3 DNA follows: TGTGCCAGCAGTGAACCCGCCGGTAGCGGGGGCTCCTACAATGAGCAGTTCTTC. Its protein product is CASSEPAGSGGSYNEQFF.

About this clone: The same CDR3 arises from other DNA sequences in this sample as well. This chain links TRBV3-1 (or the pseudogene TRBV3-2) with TRBJ2-7; unclear D gene. Germline values: CDR1 LGHDT, CDR2 YNNKEL (reference sequence). V was cut by 0 bases and J by 2 bases, with 8 bases left in between. The CDR3 extends over 14 amino acids. The CDR3 spells CASSQDSGTYEQYF. DNA of the CDR3: TGTGCCAGCAGCCAAGATTCCGGTACCTACGAGCAGTACTTC.

A single count supports this clone. The chain is built from TRBV3-1 (or the pseudogene TRBV3-2) and TRBJ2-1; D not certain. Trimming took 4 bases from V and 0 from J, leaving 10 bases between them. The CDR3 consists of 15 residues. CDR1 and CDR2 (germline): LGHDT, YNNKEL (reference sequence). DNA for the CDR3: TGTGCCAGCAGCCCTTCAGGTGGCTCCTACAATGAGCAGTTCTTC. Protein: CASSPSGGSYNEQFF.